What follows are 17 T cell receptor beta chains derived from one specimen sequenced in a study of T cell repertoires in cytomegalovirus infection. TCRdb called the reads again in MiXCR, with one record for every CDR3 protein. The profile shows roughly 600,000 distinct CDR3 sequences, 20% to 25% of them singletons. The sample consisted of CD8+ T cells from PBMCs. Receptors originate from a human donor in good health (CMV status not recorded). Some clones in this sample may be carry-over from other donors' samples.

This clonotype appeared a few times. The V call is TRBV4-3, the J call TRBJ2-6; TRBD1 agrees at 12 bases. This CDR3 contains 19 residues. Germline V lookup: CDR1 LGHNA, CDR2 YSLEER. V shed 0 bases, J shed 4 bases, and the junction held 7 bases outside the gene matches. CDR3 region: CASSQDAGTGGAGANVLTF. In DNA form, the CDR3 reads TGCGCCAGCAGCCAAGATGCCGGGACAGGGGGCGCCGGGGCCAACGTCCTGACTTTC.

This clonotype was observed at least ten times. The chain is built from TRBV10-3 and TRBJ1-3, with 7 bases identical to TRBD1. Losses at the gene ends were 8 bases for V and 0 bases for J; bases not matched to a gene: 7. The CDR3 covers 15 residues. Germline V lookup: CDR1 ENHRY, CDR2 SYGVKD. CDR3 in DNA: TGTGCCATCCGACAGGGACACCGCTCTGGAAACACCATATATTTT. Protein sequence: CAIRQGHRSGNTIYF.

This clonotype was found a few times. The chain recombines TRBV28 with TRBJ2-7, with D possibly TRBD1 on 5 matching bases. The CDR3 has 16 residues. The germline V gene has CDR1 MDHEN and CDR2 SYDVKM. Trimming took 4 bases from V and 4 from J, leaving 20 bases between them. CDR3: CASSSLLRTPFYEQYV. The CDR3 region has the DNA TGTGCCAGCAGTTCCCTCCTGCGGACACCCTTTTACGAGCAGTACGTC.

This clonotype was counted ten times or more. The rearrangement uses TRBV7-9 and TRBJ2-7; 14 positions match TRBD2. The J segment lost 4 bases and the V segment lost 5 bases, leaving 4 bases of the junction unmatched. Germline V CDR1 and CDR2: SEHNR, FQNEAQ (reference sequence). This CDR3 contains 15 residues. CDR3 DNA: TGTGCCAGCAGCCCGACTAGCGGGGGGGTGTACGAGCAGTACTTC. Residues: CASSPTSGGVYEQYF.

CDR3 amino acids: CSVRKDTEAFF. CDR3 DNA: TGCAGTGTGAGGAAGGACACTGAAGCTTTCTTT. The rearrangement links TRBV20-1 to TRBJ1-1; D not certain. From germline, CDR1 is DFQATT and CDR2 SNEGSKA (reference sequence). The ends were cut back, 7 bases at V and 3 bases at J, with 9 bases in the middle. CDR3 length equals 11 residues.

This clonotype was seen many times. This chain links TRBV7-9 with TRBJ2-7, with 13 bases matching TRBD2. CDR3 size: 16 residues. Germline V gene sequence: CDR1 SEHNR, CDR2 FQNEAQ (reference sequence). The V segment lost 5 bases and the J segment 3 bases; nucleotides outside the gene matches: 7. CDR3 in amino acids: CASSGLAGARGYEQYF. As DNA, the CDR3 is TGTGCCAGCAGCGGACTAGCGGGGGCCCGAGGCTACGAGCAGTACTTC. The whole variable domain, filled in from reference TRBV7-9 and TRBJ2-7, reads DTGVSQNPRHKITKRGQNVTFRCDPISEHNRLYWYRQTLGQGPEFLTYFQNEAQLEKSRLLSDRFSAERPKGSFSTLEIQRTEQGDSAMYLCASSGLAGARGYEQYFGPGTRLTVT.

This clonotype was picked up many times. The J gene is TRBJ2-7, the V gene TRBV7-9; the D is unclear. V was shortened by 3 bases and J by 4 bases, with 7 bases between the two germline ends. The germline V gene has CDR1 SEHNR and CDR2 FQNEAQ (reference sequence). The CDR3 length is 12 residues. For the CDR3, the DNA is TGTGCCAGCAGCTTGGGGTTTTACGAGCAGTACTTC. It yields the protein CASSLGFYEQYF. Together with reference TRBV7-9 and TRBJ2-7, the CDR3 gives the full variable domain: DTGVSQNPRHKITKRGQNVTFRCDPISEHNRLYWYRQTLGQGPEFLTYFQNEAQLEKSRLLSDRFSAERPKGSFSTLEIQRTEQGDSAMYLCASSLGFYEQYFGPGTRLTVT.

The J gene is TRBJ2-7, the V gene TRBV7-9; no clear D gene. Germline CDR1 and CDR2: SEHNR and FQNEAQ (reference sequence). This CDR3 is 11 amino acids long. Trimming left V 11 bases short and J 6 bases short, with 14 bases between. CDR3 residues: CAYLVRPEQYV. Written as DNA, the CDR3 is TGTGCCTACTTAGTCCGTCCCGAGCAGTACGTC.

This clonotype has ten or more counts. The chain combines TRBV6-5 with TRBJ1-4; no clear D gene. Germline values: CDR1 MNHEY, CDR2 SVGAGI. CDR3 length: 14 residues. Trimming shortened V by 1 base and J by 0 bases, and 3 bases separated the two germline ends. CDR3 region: CASSYYSTNEKLFF. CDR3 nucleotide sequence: TGTGCCAGCAGTTACTATTCAACTAATGAAAAACTGTTTTTT.

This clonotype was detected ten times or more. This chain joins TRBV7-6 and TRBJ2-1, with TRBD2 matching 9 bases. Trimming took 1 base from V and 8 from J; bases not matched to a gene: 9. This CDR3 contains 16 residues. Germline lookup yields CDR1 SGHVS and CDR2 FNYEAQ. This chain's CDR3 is CASSLDGGGVLDEQFF. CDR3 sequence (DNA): TGTGCCAGCAGCTTAGACGGCGGGGGGGTTTTAGATGAGCAGTTCTTC.

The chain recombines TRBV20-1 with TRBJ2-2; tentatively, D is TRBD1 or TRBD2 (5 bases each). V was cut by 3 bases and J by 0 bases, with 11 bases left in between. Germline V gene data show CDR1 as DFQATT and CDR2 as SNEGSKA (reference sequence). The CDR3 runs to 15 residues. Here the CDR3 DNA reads TGCAGTGCTAGCCGGGACGGCGCGAACACCGGGGAGCTGTTTTTT. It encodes CSASRDGANTGELFF.

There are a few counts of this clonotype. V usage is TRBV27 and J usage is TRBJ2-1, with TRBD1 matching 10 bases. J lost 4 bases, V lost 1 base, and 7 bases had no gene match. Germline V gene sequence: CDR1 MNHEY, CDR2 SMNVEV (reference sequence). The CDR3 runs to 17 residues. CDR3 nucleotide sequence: TGTGCCAGCAGTTTATTCGCCGGGACAGGGGATTACAATGAGCAGTTCTTC. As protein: CASSLFAGTGDYNEQFF.

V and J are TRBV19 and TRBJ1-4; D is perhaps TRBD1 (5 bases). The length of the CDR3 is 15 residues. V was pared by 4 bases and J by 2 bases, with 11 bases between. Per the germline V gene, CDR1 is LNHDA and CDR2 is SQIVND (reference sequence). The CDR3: CASSTAGRTNEKLFF. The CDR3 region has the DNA TGTGCCAGTAGTACGGCGGGACGCACTAATGAAAAACTGTTTTTT.

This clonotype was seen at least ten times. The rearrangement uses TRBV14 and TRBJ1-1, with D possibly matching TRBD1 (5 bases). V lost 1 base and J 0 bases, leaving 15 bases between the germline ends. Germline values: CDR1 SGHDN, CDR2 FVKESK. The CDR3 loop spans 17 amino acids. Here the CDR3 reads CASSQVRGPPMNTEAFF. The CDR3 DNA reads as TGTGCCAGCAGCCAAGTAAGGGGACCTCCCATGAACACTGAAGCTTTCTTT.

The CDR3 loop is CASGSPLTSGTSTDTQYF. CDR3 DNA: TGTGCTAGTGGTTCCCCCTTGACTAGCGGGACTAGCACAGATACGCAGTATTTT. The chain has TRBV12-5 and TRBJ2-3, with 11 bases fitting TRBD2. After removal of 4 bases from V and 0 bases from J, the junction contained 9 bases not matched to a gene. Germline assignment: CDR1 LGHNT and CDR2 FRNRAP. This CDR3 spans 18 amino acids.

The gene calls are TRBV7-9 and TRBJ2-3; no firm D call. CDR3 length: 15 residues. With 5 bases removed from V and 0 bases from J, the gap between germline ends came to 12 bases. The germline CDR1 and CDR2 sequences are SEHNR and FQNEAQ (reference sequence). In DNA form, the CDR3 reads TGTGCCAGCAGCCCTAGGGTGGGAAGCACAGATACGCAGTATTTT. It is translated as CASSPRVGSTDTQYF.

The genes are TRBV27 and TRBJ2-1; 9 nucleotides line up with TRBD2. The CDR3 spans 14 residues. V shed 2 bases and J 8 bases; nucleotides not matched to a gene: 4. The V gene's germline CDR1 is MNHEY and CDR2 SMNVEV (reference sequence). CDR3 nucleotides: TGTGCCAGCAGTTTAGCGGGGGGGCAGCATGAGCAGTTCTTC. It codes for CASSLAGGQHEQFF.